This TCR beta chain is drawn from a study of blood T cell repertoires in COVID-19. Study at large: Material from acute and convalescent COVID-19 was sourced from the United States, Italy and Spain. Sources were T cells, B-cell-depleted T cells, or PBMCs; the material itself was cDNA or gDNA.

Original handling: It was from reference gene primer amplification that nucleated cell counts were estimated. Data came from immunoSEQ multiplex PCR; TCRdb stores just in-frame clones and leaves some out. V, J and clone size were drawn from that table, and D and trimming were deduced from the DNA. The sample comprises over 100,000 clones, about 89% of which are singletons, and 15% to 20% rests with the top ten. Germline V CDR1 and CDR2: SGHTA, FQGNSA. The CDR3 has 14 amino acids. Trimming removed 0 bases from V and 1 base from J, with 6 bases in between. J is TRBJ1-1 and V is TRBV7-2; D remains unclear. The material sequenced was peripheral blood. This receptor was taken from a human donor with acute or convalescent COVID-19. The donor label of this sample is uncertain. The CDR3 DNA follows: TGTGCCAGCAGCTTAGCTCGGGAGAACACTGAAGCTTTCTTT. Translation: CASSLARENTEAFF.